This T cell receptor (beta chain) was sequenced in a study of molecular identifiers for immune sequencing clone quantification. Turning to the study itself: Replicate RNA from about 20,000 or 100,000 naive CD8 T cells formed five aliquots; four were sequenced. Study findings and constraints: Reports indicate spiked Jurkat TCR RNA from one cell could be found among some 980,000 naive cells. Barcode-sharing identical TCR molecules could underestimate highly expanded clone sizes. Beyond 20 RNA copies, clones held over 98% of effector molecules, compared with under 1% in naive cells.

This CDR3 contains 15 residues. Trimming pared 2 bases from V and 5 bases from J, leaving 15 bases between. Germline CDR1 MNHEY, CDR2 SVGAGI. TCRdb recomputed calls from the PCR reads with MiXCR, one row per CDR3 protein. Altogether around 82,000 distinct CDR3 sequences are present, around 20% being singletons, with the ten largest covering about 0.85%. This clonotype showed up many times. Antigen unknown. This chain links TRBV6-5 with TRBJ2-5; tentatively, D is TRBD1 (5 bases). Sequences were obtained from naive CD8+ T cells from blood, with Jurkat cell RNA spiked in. The subset is: FACS-sorted CD8+CD4-CCR7+CD45RA+ naive T cells. The sequence was obtained from a human donor in good health. Some libraries in this study had Jurkat cell RNA spiked in. The chain's CDR3 is CASSYGARVMETQYF. CDR3 nucleotide sequence: TGTGCCAGCAGTTACGGGGCCAGGGTAATGGAGACCCAGTACTTC.